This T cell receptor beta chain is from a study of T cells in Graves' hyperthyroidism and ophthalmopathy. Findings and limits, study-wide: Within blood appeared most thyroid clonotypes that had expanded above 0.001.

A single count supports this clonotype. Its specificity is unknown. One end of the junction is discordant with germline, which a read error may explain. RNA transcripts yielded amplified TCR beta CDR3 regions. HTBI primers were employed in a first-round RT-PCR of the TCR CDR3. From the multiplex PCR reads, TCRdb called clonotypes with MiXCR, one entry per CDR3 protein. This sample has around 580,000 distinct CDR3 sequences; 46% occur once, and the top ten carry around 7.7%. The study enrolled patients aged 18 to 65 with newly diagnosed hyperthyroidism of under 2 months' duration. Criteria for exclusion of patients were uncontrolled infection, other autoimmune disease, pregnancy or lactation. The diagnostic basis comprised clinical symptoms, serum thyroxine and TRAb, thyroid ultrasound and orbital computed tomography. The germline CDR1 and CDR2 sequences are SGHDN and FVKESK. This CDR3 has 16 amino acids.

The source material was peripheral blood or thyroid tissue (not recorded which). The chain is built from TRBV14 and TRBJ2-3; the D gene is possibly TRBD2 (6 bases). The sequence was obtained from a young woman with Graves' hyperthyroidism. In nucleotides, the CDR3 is TGTGCCAGCAGCCAAGCTAGCTGGGACTCCACAGGTACGCAGTATTTT. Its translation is CASSQASWDSTGTQYF.